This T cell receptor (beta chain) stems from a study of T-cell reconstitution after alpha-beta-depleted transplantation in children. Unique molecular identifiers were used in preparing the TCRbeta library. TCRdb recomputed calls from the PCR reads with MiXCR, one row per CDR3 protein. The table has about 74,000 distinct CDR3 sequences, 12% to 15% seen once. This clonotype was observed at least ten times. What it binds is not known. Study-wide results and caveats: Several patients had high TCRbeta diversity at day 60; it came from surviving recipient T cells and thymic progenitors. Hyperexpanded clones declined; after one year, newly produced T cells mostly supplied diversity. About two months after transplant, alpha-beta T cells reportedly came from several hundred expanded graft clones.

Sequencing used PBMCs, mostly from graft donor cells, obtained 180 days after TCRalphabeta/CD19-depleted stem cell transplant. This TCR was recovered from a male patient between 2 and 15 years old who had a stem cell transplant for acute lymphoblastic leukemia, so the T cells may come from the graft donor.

The CDR3 region is CASSLFGSINEKLFF. CDR3 DNA: TGTGCCAGCAGTTTATTCGGGAGCATTAATGAAAAACTGTTTTTT. J is TRBJ1-4 and V is TRBV12-3 or TRBV12-4, with D unclear. V was pared by 2 bases and J by 4 bases, with 11 bases between. This CDR3 region has 15 residues.